This paragraph reports one TCR beta chain. The repertoire was sequenced with immunoSEQ multiplex PCR; TCRdb's copy has only in-frame clones and lacks some. The sample includes approximately 100,000 clones, around 90% of them seen just once. This sample was taken from a study of blood T cell repertoires in COVID-19. Whole-study context: From T cells, B-cell-depleted T cells, or PBMCs came the material, which was cDNA or gDNA.

The CDR3 has 14 residues. Germline loops: CDR1 SGHRS, CDR2 YFSETQ. V was clipped by 4 bases and J by 1 base; unmatched bases: 5. The sample was peripheral blood. The sequence came from a human donor with COVID-19, enrolled during active disease. The donor label of this sample is uncertain. The genes are TRBV5-1 and TRBJ2-7; 7 nucleotides align to TRBD1. CDR3 bases: TGCGCCAGCAGCGCCGGGACAGATTCCTACGAGCAGTACTTC. Translated: CASSAGTDSYEQYF.